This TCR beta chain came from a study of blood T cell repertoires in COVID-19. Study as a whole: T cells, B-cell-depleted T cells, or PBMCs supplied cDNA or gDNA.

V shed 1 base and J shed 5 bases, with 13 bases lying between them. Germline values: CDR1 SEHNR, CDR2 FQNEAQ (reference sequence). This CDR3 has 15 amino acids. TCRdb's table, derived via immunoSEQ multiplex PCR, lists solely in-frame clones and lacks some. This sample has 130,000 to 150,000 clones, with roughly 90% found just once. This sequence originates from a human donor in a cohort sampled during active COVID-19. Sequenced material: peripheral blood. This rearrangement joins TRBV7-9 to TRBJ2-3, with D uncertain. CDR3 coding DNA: TGTGCCAGCAGCTTAGTCCTAGATGTGCGAGATACGCAGTATTTT. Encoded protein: CASSLVLDVRDTQYF.